This T cell receptor beta chain was captured in a study of vaccination and CD4 T cells after COVID-19. The overall study: Six males and four females, two Hispanic, made up the convalescents. Overlapping SARS-CoV-2, HCoV-NL63, HCoV-OC43 and HCoV-229E spike peptides stimulated the cells. Cultures serving as controls received a peptide pool (CEFX or HIV-1 Nef) or no peptide.

The germline CDR1 and CDR2 sequences are SGHTA and FQGNSA. J was trimmed by 0 bases and V by 5 bases; bases with no gene match: 6. The CDR3 has 16 residues. Indicated treatment: roughly nine-day PBMC culture with coronavirus spike peptide pools or control peptides (ViraFEST assay). Turning to this clonotype: Its matching antigen is unknown.

Study-wide results and caveats: Among convalescent patients, a median roughly 88% of reactive clones emerged only after vaccination.

Scientists ran DNA taken from cultured CD4+ T cells through the Oncomine TCR Beta short-read assay for sequencing. MiXCR, applied by TCRdb to the PCR reads, yields one record per CDR3 protein. The sample comprises 15,000 to 20,000 distinct CDR3 sequences, approximately 50% of which are singletons, and over 9% rests with the top ten. The receptor comes from a human donor who had recovered from COVID-19. The chain links TRBV7-2 to TRBJ2-1; 8 bases are a match to TRBD1. Material: CD4+ T cells from blood, cultured in vitro. CDR3 sequence reads: CASSATGTGSYNEQFF. CDR3 sequence (DNA): TGTGCCAGCAGCGCGACCGGGACAGGCTCCTACAATGAGCAGTTCTTC.